Detailed here is one T cell receptor beta chain. A junction end diverges from the germline sequence, so it may reflect a read error. The source of the sample is a study of tumor-infiltrating lymphocytes in primary liver carcinoma. A constant-region primer served to make TCR beta cDNA from about 0.45 ug total RNA. Three nested multiplex PCR rounds of slightly modified ARM-PCR generated TCR beta libraries. Two initial PCR rounds of about 11 cycles each paired TRBV1-TRBV30 forward primers with a C-beta reverse primer. TCRdb used MiXCR to reprocess the multiplex PCR reads, holding one entry per CDR3 protein. The sample includes 150,000 to 200,000 distinct CDR3 sequences, roughly 60% of them seen just once. Out of unsorted whole blood came the blood RNA, and germline DNA was extracted as well. The CDR3 runs 14 residues. The germline CDR1 and CDR2 sequences are SGHAT and FQNNGV.

This clonotype originated in a man aged 35-49 years with primary liver carcinoma and hepatitis B virus infection. The specimen sequenced was peripheral blood. J is TRBJ1-2 and V is TRBV11-2; D call uncertain. The CDR3 region has the DNA TGTGCCAGCAGCCACGAAACTGGTGGCTATGGCTTCACCTTC. This translates into CASSHETGGYGFTF.